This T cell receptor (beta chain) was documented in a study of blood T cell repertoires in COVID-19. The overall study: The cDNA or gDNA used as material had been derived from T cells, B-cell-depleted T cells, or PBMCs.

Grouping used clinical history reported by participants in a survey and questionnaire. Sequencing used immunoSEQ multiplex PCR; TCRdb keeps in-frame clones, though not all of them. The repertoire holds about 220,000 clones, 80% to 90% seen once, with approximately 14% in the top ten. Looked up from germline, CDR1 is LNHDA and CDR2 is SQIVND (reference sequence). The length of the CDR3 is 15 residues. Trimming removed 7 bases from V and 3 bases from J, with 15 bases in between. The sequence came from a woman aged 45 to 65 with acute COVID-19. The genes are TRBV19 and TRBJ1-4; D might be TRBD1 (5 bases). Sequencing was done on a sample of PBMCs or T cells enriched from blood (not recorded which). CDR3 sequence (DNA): TGTGCCAGTAAAAGGACAATTGGGGCTAATGAAAAACTGTTTTTT. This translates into CASKRTIGANEKLFF.